This T cell receptor beta chain was identified during a study of cytomegalovirus exposure and HLA in healthy donors. Donors showed nominal health when sampled, although they likely had unrecorded immune exposures. Remarks on this clone: Its antigen is not known.

PCR used 60 Vbeta primers and 13 Jbeta primers. Assay used: immunoSEQ multiplex PCR; TCRdb lists only in-frame clones, some missing. Here the sample table reports 55,000 to 70,000 clones. The length of the CDR3 is 17 residues. The J segment lost 4 bases and the V segment lost 0 bases, leaving 9 bases of the junction unmatched. Germline CDR1 SEHNR, CDR2 FQNEAQ (reference sequence). Study-wide results and limits: Owing to their indistinguishability, certain V segments, notably TRBV6-2 and TRBV6-3, were excluded. HLA alleles were associated with roughly 15,000 TCR beta sequences in a later analysis at 0.05 false discovery rate. Previous analysis showed most TCR beta V segments were productive about 87% or about 30% of the time.

This receptor was obtained from a female donor in good health and CMV-seropositive. Sequenced material: PBMCs. The V and J genes are TRBV7-9 and TRBJ1-2; 9 nucleotides agree with TRBD1. CDR3 bases: TGTGCCAGCAGCTTAGCGGGACAGGGTCCCACTCTCTATGGCTACACCTTC. Protein product: CASSLAGQGPTLYGYTF.